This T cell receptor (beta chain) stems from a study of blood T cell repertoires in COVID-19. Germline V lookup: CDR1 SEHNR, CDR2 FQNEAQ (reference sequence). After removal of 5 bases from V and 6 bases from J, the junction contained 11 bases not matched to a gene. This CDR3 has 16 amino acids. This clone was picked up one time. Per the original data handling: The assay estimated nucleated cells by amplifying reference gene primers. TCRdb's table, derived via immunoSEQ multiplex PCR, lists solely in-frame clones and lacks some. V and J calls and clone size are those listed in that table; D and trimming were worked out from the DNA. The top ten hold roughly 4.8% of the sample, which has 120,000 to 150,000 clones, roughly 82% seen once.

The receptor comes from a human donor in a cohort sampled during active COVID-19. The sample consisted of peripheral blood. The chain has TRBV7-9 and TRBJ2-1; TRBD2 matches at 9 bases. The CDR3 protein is CASSPLAGEQGNEQFF. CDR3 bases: TGTGCCAGCAGCCCCTTAGCGGGAGAGCAAGGCAATGAGCAGTTCTTC.